Listed here is a single T cell receptor beta chain. RNA served as the template for amplifying TCR beta CDR3 regions. HTBI primers were used in a first-round RT-PCR, which preceded a second-round multiplex PCR. TCRdb passed the multiplex PCR reads through MiXCR, listing each CDR3 protein once. This sample carries more than 150,000 distinct CDR3 sequences, 30% to 45% of them seen once, and the ten largest clones take under 7%. This CDR3 comprises 12 residues. The germline V gene encodes CDR1 MNHEY and CDR2 SVGEGT. Trimming shortened V by 8 bases and J by 1 base, and 9 bases separated the two germline ends. The sample originates from a study of Graves' ophthalmopathy and Graves' hyperthyroidism.

The material sequenced was peripheral blood. The chain uses TRBV6-2 or TRBV6-3 and TRBJ2-7; no definite D call. The source of this sequence is a woman aged 40 to 55 with Graves' ophthalmopathy. The CDR3 nucleotides read TGTGCCAGCCTAGGAGATTCCTACGAGCAGTACTTC. Residues: CASLGDSYEQYF.